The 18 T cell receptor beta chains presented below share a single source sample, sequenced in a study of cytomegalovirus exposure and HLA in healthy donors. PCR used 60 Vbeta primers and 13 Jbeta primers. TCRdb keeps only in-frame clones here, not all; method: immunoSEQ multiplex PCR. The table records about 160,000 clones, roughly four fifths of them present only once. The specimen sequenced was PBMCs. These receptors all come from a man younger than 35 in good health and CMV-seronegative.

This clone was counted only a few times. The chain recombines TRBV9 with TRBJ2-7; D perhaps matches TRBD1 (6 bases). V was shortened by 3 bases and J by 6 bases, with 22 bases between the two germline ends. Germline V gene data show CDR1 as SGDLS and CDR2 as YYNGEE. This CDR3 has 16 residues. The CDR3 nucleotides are TGTGCCAGCAGCGCCAAAAGGACAGTCGTTCTCTGCGAGCAGTACTTC. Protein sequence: CASSAKRTVVLCEQYF.

The CDR3 spells CSVDRVNTEAFF. In DNA, the CDR3 is TGCAGCGTCGACAGGGTGAACACTGAAGCTTTCTTT. J is TRBJ1-1 and V is TRBV29-1; 7 positions match TRBD1. The germline gives CDR1 SQVTM, CDR2 ANQGSEA. CDR3 length: 12 amino acids. The junction had 1 base not matched to a gene; V was cut back by 6 bases and J by 0 bases.

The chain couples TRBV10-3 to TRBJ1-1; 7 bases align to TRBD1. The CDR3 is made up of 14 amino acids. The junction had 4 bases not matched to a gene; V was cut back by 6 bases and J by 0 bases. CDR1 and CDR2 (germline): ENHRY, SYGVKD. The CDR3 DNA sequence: TGTGCCATCAGACCGGGACAGTTGAACACTGAAGCTTTCTTT. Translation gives CAIRPGQLNTEAFF.

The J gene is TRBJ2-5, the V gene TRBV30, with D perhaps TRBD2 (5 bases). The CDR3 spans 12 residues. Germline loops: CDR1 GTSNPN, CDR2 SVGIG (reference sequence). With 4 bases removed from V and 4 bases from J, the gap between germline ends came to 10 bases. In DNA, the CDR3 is TGTGCCTGGATCAGGACTTTAGAGACCCAGTACTTC. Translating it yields CAWIRTLETQYF.

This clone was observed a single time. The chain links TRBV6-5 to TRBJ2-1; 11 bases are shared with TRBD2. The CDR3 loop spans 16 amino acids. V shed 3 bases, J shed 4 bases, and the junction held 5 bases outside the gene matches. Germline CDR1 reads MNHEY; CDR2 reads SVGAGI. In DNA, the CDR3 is TGTGCCAGCAGTTATAGCGGGAGGGCCTGGTACAATGAGCAGTTCTTC. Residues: CASSYSGRAWYNEQFF.

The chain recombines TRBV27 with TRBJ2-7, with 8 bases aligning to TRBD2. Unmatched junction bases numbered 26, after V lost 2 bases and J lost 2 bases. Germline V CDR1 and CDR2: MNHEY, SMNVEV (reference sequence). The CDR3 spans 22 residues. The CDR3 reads CASSLAAGVELPKPDLAYEQYF. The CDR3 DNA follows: TGTGCCAGCAGTTTAGCAGCGGGAGTGGAGCTCCCAAAACCAGACCTAGCCTACGAGCAGTACTTC.

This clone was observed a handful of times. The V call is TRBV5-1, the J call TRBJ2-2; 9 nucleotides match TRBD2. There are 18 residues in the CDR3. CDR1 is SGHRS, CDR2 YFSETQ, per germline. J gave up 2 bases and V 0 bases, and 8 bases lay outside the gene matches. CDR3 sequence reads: CASSLDFSGSSNTGELFF. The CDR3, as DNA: TGCGCCAGCAGCTTGGATTTTAGCGGGAGTTCAAACACCGGGGAGCTGTTTTTT.

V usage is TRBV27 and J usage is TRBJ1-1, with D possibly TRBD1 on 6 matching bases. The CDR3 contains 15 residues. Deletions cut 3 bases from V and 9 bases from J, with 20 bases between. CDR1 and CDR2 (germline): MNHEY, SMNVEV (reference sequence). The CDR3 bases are TGTGCCAGCAGTTTGGGGCAGGGGCGGACCTTGAAAGCTTTCTTT. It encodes CASSLGQGRTLKAFF.

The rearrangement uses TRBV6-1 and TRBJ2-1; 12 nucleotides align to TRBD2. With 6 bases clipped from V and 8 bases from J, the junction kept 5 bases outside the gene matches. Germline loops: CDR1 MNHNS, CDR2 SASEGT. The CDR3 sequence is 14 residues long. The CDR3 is CASRGLAGRDEQFF. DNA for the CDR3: TGTGCCAGCAGAGGACTAGCGGGACGGGATGAGCAGTTCTTC.

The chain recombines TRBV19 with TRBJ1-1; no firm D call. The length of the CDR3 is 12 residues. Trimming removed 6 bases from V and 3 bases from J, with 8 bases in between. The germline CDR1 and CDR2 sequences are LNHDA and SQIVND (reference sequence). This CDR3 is CASRGSYTEAFF. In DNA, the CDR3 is TGTGCCAGTAGGGGCAGTTACACTGAAGCTTTCTTT.

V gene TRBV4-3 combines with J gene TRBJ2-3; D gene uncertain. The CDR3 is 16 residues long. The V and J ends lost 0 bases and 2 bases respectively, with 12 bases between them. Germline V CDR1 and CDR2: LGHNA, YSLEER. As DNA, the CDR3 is TGCGCCAGCAGCCAAGAAGGCAGGCCCCTCACAGATACGCAGTATTTT. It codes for CASSQEGRPLTDTQYF.

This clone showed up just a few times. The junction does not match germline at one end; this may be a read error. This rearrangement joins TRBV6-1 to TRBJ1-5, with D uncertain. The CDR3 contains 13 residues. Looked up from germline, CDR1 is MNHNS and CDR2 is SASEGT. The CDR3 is CASIKSFPQSQHF. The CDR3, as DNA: TGTGCCAGCATAAAGTCTTTTCCTCAGTCCCAGCATTTT.

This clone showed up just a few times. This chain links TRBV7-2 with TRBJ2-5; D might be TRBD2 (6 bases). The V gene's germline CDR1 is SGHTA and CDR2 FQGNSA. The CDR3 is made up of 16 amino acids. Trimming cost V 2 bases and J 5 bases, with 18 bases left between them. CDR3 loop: CASSLNPRGIGETQYF. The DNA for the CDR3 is TGTGCCAGCAGCTTAAACCCCCGCGGGATAGGCGAGACCCAGTACTTC.

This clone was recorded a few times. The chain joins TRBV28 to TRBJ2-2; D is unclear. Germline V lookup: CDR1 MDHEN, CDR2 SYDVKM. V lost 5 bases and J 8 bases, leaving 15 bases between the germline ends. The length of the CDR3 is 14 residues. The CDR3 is CASSLLGFAGELFF. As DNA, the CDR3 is TGTGCCAGCAGTCTTCTGGGCTTCGCAGGGGAGCTGTTTTTT.

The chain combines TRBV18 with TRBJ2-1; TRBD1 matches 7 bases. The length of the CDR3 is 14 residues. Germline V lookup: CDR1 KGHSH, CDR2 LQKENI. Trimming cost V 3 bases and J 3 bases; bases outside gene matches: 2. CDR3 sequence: CASSPGQIYNEQFF. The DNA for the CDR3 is TGTGCCAGCTCACCGGGACAGATCTACAATGAGCAGTTCTTC.

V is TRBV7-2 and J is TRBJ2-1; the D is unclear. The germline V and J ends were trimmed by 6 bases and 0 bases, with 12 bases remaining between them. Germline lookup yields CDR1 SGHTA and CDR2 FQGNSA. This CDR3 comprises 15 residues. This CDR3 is CASREEPSSYNEQFF. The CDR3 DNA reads TGTGCCAGCAGAGAAGAGCCGAGCTCCTACAATGAGCAGTTCTTC.

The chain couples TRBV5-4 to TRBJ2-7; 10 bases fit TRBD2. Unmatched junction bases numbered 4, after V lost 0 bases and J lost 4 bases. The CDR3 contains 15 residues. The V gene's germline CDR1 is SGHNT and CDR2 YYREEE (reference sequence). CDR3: CASSLGTSGDYEQYF. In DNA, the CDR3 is TGTGCCAGCAGCTTGGGGACTAGCGGAGATTACGAGCAGTACTTC.

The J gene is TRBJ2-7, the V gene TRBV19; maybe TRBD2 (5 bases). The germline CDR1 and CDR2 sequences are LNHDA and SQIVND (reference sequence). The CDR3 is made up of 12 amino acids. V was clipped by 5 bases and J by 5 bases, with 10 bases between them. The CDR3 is CASSSPGDEQYF. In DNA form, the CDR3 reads TGTGCCAGTAGTTCCCCCGGGGACGAGCAGTACTTC.